This T cell receptor beta chain is drawn from a study of blood T cell repertoires in COVID-19. Whole-study context: Researchers got acute and convalescent COVID-19 samples from the United States, Italy and Spain. Sources were T cells, B-cell-depleted T cells, or PBMCs; the material itself was cDNA or gDNA.

J was trimmed by 5 bases and V by 5 bases; bases with no gene match: 17. In germline, CDR1 is SGHTA, CDR2 FQGNSA. The length of the CDR3 is 19 residues. Authors' data handling: How many nucleated cells were present was estimated from reference gene primer amplification. Assay: immunoSEQ multiplex PCR; the TCRdb copy retains only in-frame clones and omits some. The V and J calls and clone size come from that table; D and trimming were worked out from the DNA. Of roughly 7,500 clones listed, 70% to 85% are singletons. Sequences were obtained from peripheral blood. This sequence was found in a human donor in a cohort sampled during active COVID-19. V is TRBV7-2 and J is TRBJ2-7; TRBD2 matches at 14 bases. The DNA of the CDR3 is TGTGCCAGCAGCAACCAACCTCCGGGACTAGCGGGGGATGTGGACGAGCAGTACTTC. It codes for CASSNQPPGLAGDVDEQYF.